This entry lists 5 T cell receptor beta chains sequenced from one sample in a study of blood T cells in healthy people across ages. Primers used in a second PCR of about 7 to 12 cycles were a sample-barcoded 5' primer and a J-beta primer mix. TCRdb fed the 5' RACE reads into MiXCR, producing one record per CDR3 protein. The sample has 710,000 or so distinct CDR3 sequences, about 32% seen once. The sequenced sample consisted of blood. These receptors were collected from a woman older than 75 in good health.

The chain recombines TRBV12-3 or TRBV12-4 with TRBJ2-7; either TRBD1 or TRBD2 may supply D (5 bases each). The germline V and J ends were trimmed by 7 bases and 1 base, with 14 bases remaining between them. The CDR3 is made up of 14 amino acids. The CDR3 DNA is TGTGCCAGCACTCTGGGGACCGTTTCCTACGAGCAGTACTTC. This sequence encodes CASTLGTVSYEQYF.

The genes are TRBV7-6 and TRBJ2-3, with a weak D call TRBD2 (7 bases). The CDR3 contains 19 residues. The ends were cut back, 1 base at V and 4 bases at J, with 24 bases in the middle. Germline V gene data show CDR1 as SGHVS and CDR2 as FNYEAQ. This CDR3 is CASSLEPPVGGPGADTQYF. The CDR3 bases are TGTGCCAGCAGCTTAGAGCCCCCGGTGGGAGGGCCAGGGGCAGATACGCAGTATTTT. Full variable domain (remainder filled in from reference TRBV7-6 and TRBJ2-3): GAGVSQSPRYKVTKRGQDVALRCDPISGHVSLYWYRQALGQGPEFLTYFNYEAQQDKSGLPNDRFSAERPEGSISTLTIQRTEQRDSAMYRCASSLEPPVGGPGADTQYFGPGTRLTVL.

This clonotype was observed a handful of times. A read error may explain this, as a much larger clone is one base away. The chain employs TRBV29-1 and TRBJ1-2; D is perhaps TRBD1 (6 bases). Trimming took off 7 bases at V and 6 bases at J, with 15 bases between the two ends. This CDR3 spans 12 amino acids. Germline V gene sequence: CDR1 SQVTM, CDR2 ANQGSEA. The CDR3 protein is CSGYRGGNGYTF. CDR3 coding DNA: TGCAGCGGCTATAGGGGGGGTAATGGCTACACCTTC.

Only a few counts were recorded for this clonotype. V usage is TRBV6-2 or TRBV6-3 and J usage is TRBJ1-6, with D maybe TRBD1 (5 bases). Germline V gives CDR1 MNHEY, CDR2 SVGEGT. V lost 4 bases and J lost 7, with 8 bases in between. This CDR3 contains 13 residues. Written as DNA, the CDR3 is TGTGCCAGCAGTTGGGACGGGAATTCACCCCTCCACTTT. Its translation: CASSWDGNSPLHF.

This clonotype was seen many times. V and J are TRBV20-1 and TRBJ1-2; D gene uncertain. Germline V lookup: CDR1 DFQATT, CDR2 SNEGSKA (reference sequence). The V end lost 3 bases, the J end lost 8 bases, and 16 bases lay between the germline ends. CDR3 length: 13 amino acids. As DNA, the CDR3 is TGCAGTGCTAGCTTCAACGGCCTGGAGGGCTACACCTTC. Its translation: CSASFNGLEGYTF.